The present T cell receptor beta chain was sequenced within a study of cytomegalovirus exposure and HLA in healthy donors. Broader study findings: A later analysis showed that HLA-associated TCR beta chains had undergone more clonal expansion than equally common others. Earlier findings revealed that most TCR beta V segments proved productive either about 90% or about 30% of the time.

The CDR3 is 14 amino acids. V lost 4 bases and J lost 5; bases outside the gene matches: 6. Germline assignment: CDR1 SGHNT and CDR2 YYREEE (reference sequence). In the PCR, 60 Vbeta and 13 Jbeta primers were used. TCRdb's copy holds only in-frame clones and misses some; the assay was immunoSEQ multiplex PCR. The repertoire consists of some 110,000 clones, with 81% occurring once and the leading ten covering 3% to 5%. As concerns this clone: Its antigen remains unidentified.

The TCR was taken from a woman in her thirties in good health and CMV-seronegative. V usage is TRBV5-4 and J usage is TRBJ2-7; 10 positions agree with TRBD1. Sequencing input: PBMCs. The CDR3 loop reads CASSRTGGGDEQYF. Written as DNA, the CDR3 is TGTGCCAGCAGCCGGACAGGGGGTGGGGACGAGCAGTACTTC.